These 29 T cell receptor beta chains share one sample of origin, sequenced in a study of blood T cell repertoires in COVID-19. Repertoires were generated with immunoSEQ multiplex PCR, while TCRdb's copy carries only in-frame clones and drops some. Of approximately 93,000 clones in the sample, 86% were seen once. Input material: peripheral blood. All receptors derive from a man aged 50-59 years with active or convalescent COVID-19.

This clone occurred once. This rearrangement joins TRBV11-3 to TRBJ2-6; D is undetermined. The CDR3 runs 13 residues. V gave up 1 base and J gave up 7 bases, with 5 bases separating them. The germline V gene encodes CDR1 SGHNT and CDR2 YENEEA. This CDR3 is CASSLAGANVLTF. In DNA form, the CDR3 reads TGTGCCAGCAGCTTAGCAGGAGCCAACGTCCTGACTTTC.

This chain connects TRBV2 to TRBJ1-1; TRBD1 matches at 8 bases. V was pared by 7 bases and J by 5 bases, with 12 bases of the junction left unmatched. The V gene's germline CDR1 is SNHLY and CDR2 FYNNEI. The CDR3 loop spans 15 amino acids. CDR3 region: CASTKDRGGGTEAFF. CDR3 in DNA: TGTGCCAGCACCAAAGACAGGGGAGGTGGTACTGAAGCTTTCTTT. Looking up the rest from reference TRBV2 and TRBJ1-1 gives the full variable domain: EPEVTQTPSHQVTQMGQEVILRCVPISNHLYFYWYRQILGQKVEFLVSFYNNEISEKSEIFDDQFSVERPDGSNFTLKIRSTKLEDSAMYFCASTKDRGGGTEAFFGQGTRLTVV.

The chain links TRBV2 to TRBJ1-2, with TRBD1 matching over 7 bases. After removal of 6 bases from V and 8 bases from J, the junction contained 3 bases not matched to a gene. This CDR3 region has 11 residues. Germline V CDR1 and CDR2: SNHLY, FYNNEI. The DNA for the CDR3 is TGTGCCAGCAGAATACAGGGGGGCTACACCTTC. Its protein product is CASRIQGGYTF.

V gene TRBV19 combines with J gene TRBJ2-7; 10 nucleotides agree with TRBD1. The V gene's germline CDR1 is LNHDA and CDR2 SQIVND (reference sequence). Trimming at V came to 6 bases and at J to 4 bases, leaving 12 bases not matched to a gene. CDR3 length equals 16 residues. In DNA form, the CDR3 reads TGTGCCAGTAGAAAAAAACCGGGACAGGGGATATACGAGCAGTACTTC. This sequence encodes CASRKKPGQGIYEQYF.

V usage is TRBV6-5 and J usage is TRBJ2-3; D possibly corresponds to TRBD2 (5 bases). The CDR3 is made up of 14 amino acids. CDR1 is MNHEY, CDR2 SVGAGI, per germline. Trimming stripped 5 bases from V and 2 bases from J, with 11 bases between. CDR3 amino acids: CASSRTLDTDTQYF. The CDR3 DNA is TGTGCCAGCAGTAGAACACTAGACACAGATACGCAGTATTTT.

The rearrangement links TRBV30 to TRBJ2-1; TRBD2 agrees at 13 bases. Germline-derived CDR1 and CDR2 are GTSNPN and SVGIG (reference sequence). CDR3 size: 13 residues. The V gene end was trimmed by 1 base and the J gene end by 9 bases; junction bases not matched to a gene: 0. The CDR3 DNA sequence: TGTGCCTGGAGTGGGACTAGCGGGGGTGAGCAGTTCTTC. Protein product: CAWSGTSGGEQFF.

This chain links TRBV6-5 with TRBJ1-4; the D is unclear. V lost 7 bases to trimming and J lost 0 bases, with 12 bases between them. In germline, CDR1 is MNHEY, CDR2 SVGAGI. The CDR3 covers 15 residues. The CDR3 is CASTPVGPTNEKLFF. Written as DNA, the CDR3 is TGTGCCAGCACCCCAGTGGGCCCAACTAATGAAAAACTGTTTTTT.

This clone was counted once. The V call is TRBV6-5, the J call TRBJ1-2; D not certain. The germline V gene encodes CDR1 MNHEY and CDR2 SVGAGI. This CDR3 comprises 14 residues. The V end lost 6 bases, the J end lost 0 bases, and 11 bases lay between the germline ends. This CDR3 is CASSPGPTNYGYTF. CDR3 bases: TGTGCCAGCAGCCCGGGTCCAACTAACTATGGCTACACCTTC.

This chain joins TRBV7-9 and TRBJ2-1, with 10 nucleotides matching TRBD2. CDR1 SEHNR and CDR2 FQNEAQ come from the germline V gene (reference sequence). The V and J ends lost 3 bases and 5 bases, in that order; junction bases with no gene match: 13. The CDR3 totals 18 residues. The CDR3 sequence: CASSFPSASGSGDNEQFF. CDR3 nucleotides: TGTGCCAGCAGCTTCCCCTCGGCTAGCGGGAGTGGGGACAATGAGCAGTTCTTC.

The chain joins TRBV5-1 to TRBJ2-5; a weak D match, TRBD1 (7 bases). Germline assignment: CDR1 SGHRS and CDR2 YFSETQ. V gave up 0 bases and J gave up 5 bases, with 14 bases separating them. The CDR3 sequence is 15 residues long. DNA of the CDR3: TGCGCCAGCAGCTTGGCCTCCAGGGGGGCGGAGACCCAGTACTTC. Its protein is CASSLASRGAETQYF.

The rearrangement uses TRBV18 and TRBJ1-1; weak D call: TRBD1 (6 bases). Per germline, CDR1 KGHSH and CDR2 LQKENI. The CDR3 sequence is 13 residues long. V was cut by 2 bases and J by 7 bases, with 11 bases left in between. As DNA, the CDR3 is TGTGCCAGCTCACCATCCCACAGGGATGAAGCTTTCTTT. Encoded protein: CASSPSHRDEAFF.

The chain combines TRBV6-1 with TRBJ1-2; 8 bases match TRBD1. This CDR3 region has 14 residues. With 3 bases clipped from V and 8 bases from J, the junction kept 8 bases outside the gene matches. From germline, CDR1 is MNHNS and CDR2 SASEGT. This CDR3 is CASSDNRQGQGYTF. CDR3 DNA: TGTGCCAGCAGTGATAATCGACAGGGGCAGGGCTACACCTTC.

This clone was observed a few times. The rearrangement uses TRBV5-1 and TRBJ1-1, with 8 bases matching TRBD1. With V trimmed by 0 bases and J by 2 bases, 9 bases remained unmatched. Germline lookup yields CDR1 SGHRS and CDR2 YFSETQ. CDR3 length: 17 amino acids. The CDR3 region has the DNA TGCGCCAGCAGCTTGGCCTTTCTCGGACAGGGCAACACTGAAGCTTTCTTT. Its translation: CASSLAFLGQGNTEAFF.

V usage is TRBV6-5 and J usage is TRBJ1-2; a weak D match, TRBD1 (6 bases). Germline V gene data show CDR1 as MNHEY and CDR2 as SVGAGI. This CDR3 is built from 13 residues. Trimming shortened V by 6 bases and J by 2 bases, and 10 bases separated the two germline ends. The CDR3 spells CASSFRGNYGYTF. DNA of the CDR3: TGTGCCAGCAGCTTCAGGGGAAACTATGGCTACACCTTC.

This chain links TRBV7-2 with TRBJ2-5, with 7 bases matching TRBD2. The CDR3 covers 14 residues. J lost 4 bases, V lost 5 bases, and 7 bases had no gene match. Germline CDR1 SGHTA, CDR2 FQGNSA. CDR3 coding DNA: TGTGCCAGCAGCGCCCCTAGCGGTTTAGAGACCCAGTACTTC. Protein: CASSAPSGLETQYF.

The rearrangement joins TRBV5-1 to TRBJ2-5; TRBD1 might be the D (5 bases). V lost 4 bases to trimming and J lost 5 bases, with 15 bases between them. The CDR3 sequence is 14 residues long. Germline V gene lookup returns CDR1 SGHRS and CDR2 YFSETQ. The CDR3 region is CASSPIQVVETQYF. The CDR3 coding sequence is TGCGCCAGCAGCCCGATACAGGTGGTTGAGACCCAGTACTTC.

The chain carries TRBV6-6 and TRBJ1-5, with D hard to call. Trimming took 5 bases from V and 7 from J, leaving 15 bases between them. This CDR3 has 14 residues. CDR1 MNHNY and CDR2 SVGAGI come from the germline V gene (reference sequence). Written as DNA, the CDR3 is TGTGCCAGCAGTGCGGGTCTCCAAGGCCAGCCCCAGCATTTT. Encoded protein: CASSAGLQGQPQHF.

The rearrangement links TRBV30 to TRBJ2-5, with TRBD1 identical over 9 bases. V lost 1 base and J lost 6; bases outside the gene matches: 6. The CDR3 is made up of 14 amino acids. CDR1 is GTSNPN and CDR2 is SVGIG in the germline V gene (reference sequence). CDR3 amino acids: CAWSATGGGKTQYF. The CDR3 DNA follows: TGTGCCTGGAGTGCCACAGGGGGCGGGAAGACCCAGTACTTC.

This chain uses TRBV7-2 with TRBJ2-7; TRBD2 might be the D (6 bases). Germline V lookup: CDR1 SGHTA, CDR2 FQGNSA. The CDR3 extends over 13 amino acids. Deletions cut 5 bases from V and 3 bases from J, with 11 bases between. DNA of the CDR3: TGTGCCAGCAGCCTGGTGGGGGGCTACGAGCAGTACTTC. Amino acid sequence: CASSLVGGYEQYF.

This clone was counted a few times. V and J are TRBV7-2 and TRBJ1-1, with TRBD1 matching over 8 bases. Germline V gene data show CDR1 as SGHTA and CDR2 as FQGNSA. The J segment lost 1 base and the V segment lost 5 bases, leaving 9 bases of the junction unmatched. This CDR3 has 16 amino acids. The chain's CDR3 is CASSPRQGWGNTEAFF. The CDR3, as DNA: TGTGCCAGCAGCCCCAGACAGGGGTGGGGGAACACTGAAGCTTTCTTT.

This chain links TRBV28 with TRBJ2-7, with D tentatively TRBD1 (5 bases). Germline values: CDR1 MDHEN, CDR2 SYDVKM. Deletions cut 6 bases from V and 3 bases from J, with 15 bases between. CDR3 length equals 14 residues. This CDR3 is CASSRRELGYEQYF. CDR3 coding DNA: TGTGCCAGCAGCCGCAGGGAATTAGGCTACGAGCAGTACTTC.

The rearrangement joins TRBV12-5 to TRBJ1-2; 8 bases map to TRBD1. J lost 1 base, V lost 5 bases, and 9 bases had no gene match. The CDR3 extends over 16 amino acids. Germline V gene lookup returns CDR1 LGHNT and CDR2 FRNRAP. The CDR3 sequence: CASGLPDRGGNYGYTF. As DNA, the CDR3 is TGTGCTAGTGGTCTCCCTGACAGGGGAGGTAACTATGGCTACACCTTC.

This chain links TRBV29-1 with TRBJ2-1, with 8 nucleotides matching TRBD2. The CDR3 covers 13 residues. V was pared by 7 bases and J by 4 bases, with 6 bases of the junction left unmatched. The germline gives CDR1 SQVTM, CDR2 ANQGSEA. The CDR3 DNA is TGCAGCGGAAAGAGCGGGAGTTACAATGAGCAGTTCTTC. This codes for CSGKSGSYNEQFF.

The rearrangement joins TRBV5-1 to TRBJ2-7; TRBD1 is a possible D gene (5 bases). Germline assignment: CDR1 SGHRS and CDR2 YFSETQ. Trimming took 4 bases from V and 0 from J, leaving 14 bases between them. The CDR3 sequence is 15 residues long. CDR3 bases: TGCGCCAGCAGCCCACAGGTCGGTAGCTCCTACGAGCAGTACTTC. It is translated as CASSPQVGSSYEQYF. Based on the CDR3 plus reference TRBV5-1 and TRBJ2-7, the full variable domain is KAGVTQTPRYLIKTRGQQVTLSCSPISGHRSVSWYQQTPGQGLQFLFEYFSETQRNKGNFPGRFSGRQFSNSRSEMNVSTLELGDSALYLCASSPQVGSSYEQYFGPGTRLTVT.

This clone was recorded once. This chain connects TRBV6-5 to TRBJ2-3, with D possibly TRBD2 on 6 matching bases. Trimming took off 6 bases at V and 6 bases at J, with 19 bases between the two ends. CDR1 is MNHEY, CDR2 SVGAGI, per germline. There are 15 residues in the CDR3. CDR3 sequence (DNA): TGTGCCAGCAGCCTCATGGTCGGGAGTTTGGATACGCAGTATTTT. The encoded protein is CASSLMVGSLDTQYF.

The J gene is TRBJ2-1, the V gene TRBV7-2; D is perhaps TRBD2 (7 bases). The CDR3 is 15 residues long. Trimming cost V 2 bases and J 7 bases, with 15 bases left between them. Per germline, CDR1 SGHTA and CDR2 FQGNSA. CDR3 amino acids: CASSLNRGGRNEQFF. CDR3 in DNA: TGTGCCAGCAGCTTAAATAGGGGGGGGCGGAATGAGCAGTTCTTC.

This clone was picked up a small number of times. The chain uses TRBV19 and TRBJ2-5; 10 bases agree with TRBD2. J was trimmed by 5 bases and V by 8 bases; bases with no gene match: 11. There are 15 residues in the CDR3. Germline-derived CDR1 and CDR2 are LNHDA and SQIVND (reference sequence). This chain's CDR3 is CASSSGRASLETQYF. In nucleotides, the CDR3 is TGTGCCAGTTCAAGCGGGAGGGCCTCTTTGGAGACCCAGTACTTC.

The chain employs TRBV27 and TRBJ2-7; 10 bases fit TRBD2. Trimming took 5 bases from V and 4 from J; bases not matched to a gene: 5. The CDR3 is made up of 14 amino acids. CDR1 is MNHEY and CDR2 is SMNVEV in the germline V gene (reference sequence). The CDR3 sequence: CASSLAGVAYEQYF. CDR3 coding DNA: TGTGCCAGCAGTCTAGCGGGAGTCGCGTACGAGCAGTACTTC.

J is TRBJ2-2 and V is TRBV19, with D possibly matching TRBD2 (5 bases). CDR3 size: 14 residues. Per germline, CDR1 LNHDA and CDR2 SQIVND (reference sequence). V was clipped by 3 bases and J by 4 bases, with 9 bases between them. In DNA form, the CDR3 reads TGTGCCAGTAGTATGAAGCGGACCACCGGGGAGCTGTTTTTT. Its protein is CASSMKRTTGELFF.